The 5 T cell receptor beta chains below come from one sample, sequenced in a study of molecular identifiers for immune sequencing clone quantification. TCRdb re-derived calls from the PCR reads in MiXCR, one entry per CDR3 protein. The data show 35,000 or so distinct CDR3 sequences, 19% seen once. Sequencing was done on a sample of naive CD8+ T cells from blood, with Jurkat cell RNA spiked in. The subset is: FACS-sorted CD8+CD4-CCR7+CD45RA+ naive T cells. The receptors here all came from a human donor in good health. Some libraries in this study had Jurkat cell RNA spiked in.

This clonotype was detected many times. This chain uses TRBV11-2 with TRBJ2-3; maybe TRBD1 (5 bases). The V end lost 2 bases, the J end lost 4 bases, and 10 bases lay between the germline ends. From germline, CDR1 is SGHAT and CDR2 FQNNGV. CDR3 length: 14 residues. CDR3 amino acids: CASSLLKGADTQYF. The CDR3, as DNA: TGTGCCAGCAGCTTACTTAAAGGGGCAGATACGCAGTATTTT.

This clonotype was observed a handful of times. The chain carries TRBV20-1 and TRBJ2-3; TRBD2 matches 15 bases. Trimming took 6 bases from V and 2 from J; bases not matched to a gene: 3. The CDR3 loop spans 15 amino acids. In germline, CDR1 is DFQATT, CDR2 SNEGSKA (reference sequence). CDR3: CSAWTSGGATDTQYF. The CDR3 DNA is TGCAGTGCCTGGACTAGCGGGGGGGCCACAGATACGCAGTATTTT.

This clonotype was counted many times. The V gene is TRBV12-3 or TRBV12-4, the J gene TRBJ2-1; TRBD1 is a possible D gene (6 bases). The CDR3 loop spans 15 amino acids. V lost 6 bases and J lost 2, with 14 bases in between. Here the CDR3 reads CASSPTGFPYNEQFF. CDR3 in DNA: TGTGCCAGCAGCCCGACAGGCTTCCCCTACAATGAGCAGTTCTTC.

The table lists this clonotype with many counts. The chain links TRBV10-3 to TRBJ2-7; TRBD1 is a possible D gene (6 bases). V lost 3 bases and J lost 5, with 8 bases in between. This CDR3 is built from 12 residues. Germline V gives CDR1 ENHRY, CDR2 SYGVKD. The DNA of the CDR3 is TGTGCCATCAGTGATCCAGGGGACGAGCAGTACTTC. It encodes CAISDPGDEQYF.

This clonotype occurred many times. The V gene is TRBV27, the J gene TRBJ2-5; the D is unclear. This CDR3 has 13 residues. The germline CDR1 and CDR2 sequences are MNHEY and SMNVEV (reference sequence). The V end was cut by 5 bases, the J end by 1 base, with 8 bases between. The CDR3 nucleotides read TGTGCCAGCAGTACTCGTCGCCAAGAGACCCAGTACTTC. It specifies CASSTRRQETQYF.